These T cell receptor beta chains were read from a single sample in a study of cytomegalovirus exposure and HLA in healthy donors. The assay was immunoSEQ multiplex PCR, and TCRdb's table has in-frame clones only and misses some. Of under 150,000 clones listed, roughly four fifths are singletons. Sequencing was done on a sample of PBMCs. These TCRs come from a woman aged 35 to 49 in good health and CMV-seronegative. CDR3s include the opening cysteine and the closing phenylalanine or tryptophan. A D gene is named only where the DNA matches it firmly. Expanded clones get a size class; other rows say once, few or many, or leave the size out.

clone size	V gene	J gene	D gene	CDR3 protein	CDR3 DNA
-	TRBV21-1	TRBJ1-6	-	CASSCRDRGTAYNSPLHF	TGTGCCAGCAGCTGCCGGGACAGGGGGACGGCGTATAATTCACCCCTCCACTTT
-	TRBV28	TRBJ2-2	-	CASSLGTLSPNTGELFF	TGTGCCAGCAGCCTCGGGACTCTCTCCCCCAACACCGGGGAGCTGTTTTTT
-	TRBV6-1	TRBJ2-7	TRBD2	CASSEGGSGIGVSYEQYF	TGTGCCAGCAGTGAAGGAGGTAGCGGGATCGGGGTGTCCTACGAGCAGTACTTC
-	TRBV28	TRBJ2-1	-	CASSLTYNEQFF	TGTGCCAGCAGTTTGACTTACAATGAGCAGTTCTTC
-	TRBV18	TRBJ2-1	-	CASSPPQGGTYNEQFF	TGTGCCAGCTCACCACCACAGGGAGGGACCTACAATGAGCAGTTCTTC
-	TRBV27	TRBJ2-3	TRBD1	CASSFIVGTATDTQYF	TGTGCCAGCAGTTTTATAGTGGGGACAGCCACAGATACGCAGTATTTT
-	TRBV29-1	TRBJ2-7	TRBD1	CSAYIQGTTYEQYF	TGCAGCGCCTATATACAGGGGACCACCTACGAGCAGTACTTC
-	TRBV5-1	TRBJ1-1	-	CASSLGGDTEAFF	TGCGCCAGCAGCTTGGGCGGGGACACTGAAGCTTTCTTT
-	TRBV6-6	TRBJ2-6	-	CASSRPSGANVLTF	TGTGCCAGCAGTCGTCCCTCTGGGGCCAACGTCCTGACTTTC
-	TRBV19	TRBJ2-6	-	CASSIVSSGANGLTF	TGTGCCAGTAGTATAGTTAGCTCTGGGGCCAACGGCCTGACTTTC
-	TRBV7-9	TRBJ2-2	-	CASSLGSRKNTGELFF	TGTGCCAGCAGCTTAGGATCCAGGAAAAACACCGGGGAGCTGTTTTTT
-	TRBV7-9	TRBJ1-2	-	CSSSLGDSSGYTF	TGTTCCAGCAGCTTAGGGGACTCTTCCGGCTACACCTTC
-	TRBV5-4	TRBJ2-7	TRBD1	CASSPGQDSYEQYF	TGTGCCAGCAGCCCCGGACAGGATTCCTACGAGCAGTACTTC
few	TRBV6-4	TRBJ2-3	TRBD1	CASSDGATGGSDTQYF	TGTGCCAGCAGTGACGGGGCTACAGGGGGCTCAGATACGCAGTATTTT
-	TRBV5-6	TRBJ2-7	-	CASRSAASYEQYF	TGTGCCAGCAGGTCAGCGGCTTCCTACGAGCAGTACTTC
-	TRBV27	TRBJ2-3	-	CASSLYRQFSTDTQYF	TGTGCCAGCAGTTTATATAGACAGTTTAGCACAGATACGCAGTATTTT
-	TRBV28	TRBJ2-1	TRBD2	CASSFGSFGGLVNEQFF	TGTGCCAGCAGTTTTGGGTCATTCGGGGGACTAGTGAATGAGCAGTTCTTC
-	TRBV9	TRBJ2-1	-	CASSVGHRMADEQFF	TGTGCCAGCAGCGTAGGTCACCGAATGGCGGATGAGCAGTTCTTC
-	TRBV5-1	TRBJ1-1	TRBD1	CASRWDRGTEAFF	TGCGCCAGCAGGTGGGACAGGGGCACTGAAGCTTTCTTT
-	TRBV4-2	TRBJ2-3	TRBD2	CASSQDLASGRADTQYF	TGTGCCAGCAGCCAAGATCTGGCTAGCGGGAGGGCAGATACGCAGTATTTT
-	TRBV28	TRBJ1-4	-	CASSSGGEYEKLFF	TGTGCCAGCAGTTCGGGGGGGGAATACGAAAAACTGTTTTTT
-	TRBV18	TRBJ2-1	-	CASSPGSGGTYNEQFF	TGTGCCAGCTCACCAGGCTCCGGGGGGACATACAATGAGCAGTTCTTC
-	TRBV28	TRBJ2-7	TRBD2	CASSSSGLAGGRAEQYF	TGTGCCAGCAGTTCGTCGGGACTAGCGGGAGGGCGGGCCGAGCAGTACTTC
-	TRBV7-9	TRBJ1-2	TRBD1	CSSSTGTGGFGYTF	TGTTCCAGCAGCACCGGGACAGGGGGTTTTGGCTACACCTTC
-	TRBV18	TRBJ2-3	TRBD2	CASSPHSTSGRSWSTDTQYF	TGTGCCAGCTCACCTCACTCGACTAGCGGGAGGTCATGGAGCACAGATACGCAGTATTTT
-	TRBV4-1	TRBJ2-7	-	CASSQELRLSYEQYF	TGCGCCAGCAGCCAAGAATTGAGACTCTCCTACGAGCAGTACTTC
-	TRBV5-8	TRBJ2-7	TRBD1	CASSRGTGTTYEQYF	TGTGCCAGCAGCAGGGGGACAGGGACAACCTACGAGCAGTACTTC
-	TRBV5-1	TRBJ2-3	TRBD2	CASKETSGSTDTQYF	TGCGCCAGCAAAGAGACTAGCGGGAGCACAGATACGCAGTATTTT
-	TRBV14	TRBJ2-7	-	CASSHDPLGNEQYF	TGTGCCAGCAGCCATGACCCCCTCGGGAACGAGCAGTACTTC
-	TRBV25-1	TRBJ2-2	TRBD1	CASRPDRGPDTGELFF	TGTGCCAGCAGACCGGACAGGGGGCCCGACACCGGGGAGCTGTTTTTT
-	TRBV7-9	TRBJ2-7	-	CSSSPIHLRGYEQYF	TGTTCCAGCAGCCCCATACACCTCAGGGGCTACGAGCAGTACTTC
few	TRBV4-3	TRBJ1-2	-	CASSQGGTEALYGYTF	TGCGCCAGCAGCCAAGGCGGGACGGAGGCCCTCTATGGCTACACCTTC
-	TRBV28	TRBJ1-2	-	CASRAPANYGYTF	TGTGCCAGCAGGGCCCCTGCAAACTATGGCTACACCTTC
once	TRBV28	TRBJ2-7	TRBD2	CASSLFLAGGSYEQYF	TGTGCCAGCAGTTTATTTTTAGCGGGAGGGTCCTACGAGCAGTACTTC
once	TRBV7-9	TRBJ2-3	TRBD2	CSSSIAGVGDTQYF	TGTTCCAGCAGTATAGCGGGAGTGGGAGATACGCAGTATTTT
-	TRBV18	TRBJ2-7	-	CASSPPVPEREQYF	TGTGCCAGCTCACCACCTGTGCCTGAACGGGAGCAGTACTTC
-	TRBV6-5	TRBJ2-7	TRBD1	CASSRDRASEQYF	TGTGCCAGCAGCCGGGACAGGGCCTCGGAGCAGTACTTC
-	TRBV27	TRBJ2-7	TRBD1	CASSLRGTGAYEQYF	TGTGCCAGCAGTTTACGGGGGACAGGGGCCTACGAGCAGTACTTC
-	TRBV5-1	TRBJ1-1	-	CASRYAWGAGAEAFF	TGCGCCAGCAGATACGCCTGGGGGGCGGGGGCTGAAGCTTTCTTT
few	TRBV4-2	TRBJ1-1	TRBD1	CASSPDRDSTEAFF	TGTGCCAGCAGCCCGGACAGGGATAGCACTGAAGCTTTCTTT
few	TRBV2	TRBJ1-5	-	CASSRQGRGQPQHF	TGTGCCAGCAGCCGGCAGGGGCGAGGCCAGCCCCAGCATTTT
-	TRBV2	TRBJ2-1	-	CASSEAPPGTADSYNEQFF	TGTGCCAGCAGTGAAGCGCCGCCGGGTACGGCTGATTCATACAATGAGCAGTTCTTC
-	TRBV19	TRBJ2-2	-	CASSGQAHTGELFF	TGTGCCAGTAGTGGACAAGCCCACACCGGGGAGCTGTTTTTT
few	TRBV18	TRBJ2-7	TRBD1	CASSKGQGYEQYF	TGTGCCAGCTCAAAAGGACAGGGATACGAGCAGTACTTC
-	TRBV27	TRBJ1-2	-	CASSALGGVLGYGYTF	TGTGCCAGCAGTGCTCTCGGGGGGGTTTTAGGCTATGGCTACACCTTC
few	TRBV5-6	TRBJ1-6	TRBD1	CASSTDRGHRSPLHF	TGTGCCAGCAGCACCGACAGGGGGCATCGGTCACCCCTCCACTTT
-	TRBV4-3	TRBJ1-2	-	CASSPGVGPVYGYTF	TGCGCCAGCAGCCCAGGGGTCGGACCCGTTTATGGCTACACCTTC
-	TRBV2	TRBJ2-5	-	CASTRSGSYQETQYF	TGTGCCAGCACGAGGAGCGGTTCGTACCAAGAGACCCAGTACTTC
-	TRBV6-1	TRBJ2-7	-	CASSERSGGPYEQYF	TGTGCCAGCAGTGAAAGGTCAGGAGGCCCCTACGAGCAGTACTTC
once	TRBV2	TRBJ2-1	-	CASMREANYGNNEQFF	TGTGCCAGCATGAGGGAGGCTAACTACGGGAACAATGAGCAGTTCTTC
-	TRBV7-9	TRBJ2-1	TRBD2	CASSLSGREDEQFF	TGTGCCAGCAGCCTTAGCGGGAGGGAGGATGAGCAGTTCTTC
once	TRBV19	TRBJ1-5	TRBD1	CASSMIWDRTGQPQHF	TGTGCCAGTAGTATGATTTGGGACAGGACCGGGCAGCCCCAGCATTTT
few	TRBV27	TRBJ2-1	TRBD2	CASSLDVAGGYNEQFF	TGTGCCAGCAGTTTAGATGTTGCGGGAGGTTACAATGAGCAGTTCTTC
-	TRBV6-5	TRBJ2-7	TRBD1	CASSYSTGGYEQYF	TGTGCCAGCAGTTACTCTACAGGGGGCTACGAGCAGTACTTC
-	TRBV19	TRBJ2-1	-	CASSIGAEQFF	TGTGCCAGTAGTATCGGAGCTGAGCAGTTCTTC
once	TRBV2	TRBJ1-2	TRBD1	CASRGQTGFAYGYTF	TGTGCCAGCAGGGGCCAGACAGGGTTCGCCTATGGCTACACCTTC
-	TRBV29-1	TRBJ2-2	TRBD2	CSVTGRTGELFF	TGCAGCGTGACCGGGAGGACCGGGGAGCTGTTTTTT
-	TRBV6-1	TRBJ1-4	TRBD1	CASTTGAGSDEKLFF	TGTGCCAGCACCACAGGGGCGGGTTCAGATGAAAAACTGTTTTTT